This T cell receptor beta chain was sequenced during a study of chemoradiotherapy in HPV16-positive cancers (dated by TCRdb to between 2021 and 2024). Study-level background: Candidate HPV-specific T-cell clones and common TCR motifs were defined through functional T-cell assays on cells from a couple of HPV16-positive patients. The study asked whether T-cell immunity to the HPV oncoproteins E6 and E7 changes during chemoradiotherapy and whether this immunity affects survival. The candidate HPV-specific TCRs and motifs were then tracked in TCR repertoires from under 100 patients with HPV-related cancers.

What the study reported, not specific to this receptor: Expansion of candidate HPV-specific clones and E7-related TCR motifs was observed in the tumor microenvironment during treatment, whereas no such expansion was observed for non-HPV-specific T cells. The functional definition of HPV-specific T cells came from only a couple of HPV16-positive patients, and the survival association was reported for HPV16-positive patients. Among HPV16-positive patients, expansion of HPV-responsive T cells during chemoradiotherapy was associated with better recurrence-free survival.

Library preparation employed the immunoSEQ multiplex PCR assay. TCRdb carries this immuneACCESS record with in-frame sequences only. Its versions omit some clonotypes, under half of them owing to an unresolved V gene in the studies checked, with the rest unexplained. For this sample there are around 23,000 clones; approximately 90% appear just once. Approximately 5.8% of the sample goes to the ten largest clones. Worth noting for this clone: Its recognized antigen is unknown. One end of the junction varies from germline; a read error may be responsible.

In the germline V gene (reference sequence), CDR1 corresponds to SGHNT and CDR2 to YYREEE. The CDR3 contains 14 residues, cysteine and phenylalanine counted. The kept DNA is CDR3 alone, 42 bases in frame from the first base. Because repertoires were sampled repeatedly during chemoradiotherapy, clonal expansion in the tumor microenvironment could be followed. Material: blood, obtained from a patient who underwent chemoradiotherapy. The chain was built from TRBV5-4 and TRBJ1-1; the D segment cannot be called with confidence. The TCR comes from a human donor with HPV-associated anogenital cancer. The DNA reads as follows: TGCGCCAGCAGCCAAGAGCTCACCCTCACTGAAGCTTTCTTT. Translated, this is CASSQELTLTEAFF. The CDR3, completed at both ends by the reference TRBV5-4 and TRBJ1-1 genes, gives the full variable domain ETGVTQSPTHLIKTRGQQVTLRCSSQSGHNTVSWYQQALGQGPQFIFQYYREEENGRGNFPPRFSGLQFPNYSSELNVNALELDDSALYLCASSQELTLTEAFFGQGTRLTVV.